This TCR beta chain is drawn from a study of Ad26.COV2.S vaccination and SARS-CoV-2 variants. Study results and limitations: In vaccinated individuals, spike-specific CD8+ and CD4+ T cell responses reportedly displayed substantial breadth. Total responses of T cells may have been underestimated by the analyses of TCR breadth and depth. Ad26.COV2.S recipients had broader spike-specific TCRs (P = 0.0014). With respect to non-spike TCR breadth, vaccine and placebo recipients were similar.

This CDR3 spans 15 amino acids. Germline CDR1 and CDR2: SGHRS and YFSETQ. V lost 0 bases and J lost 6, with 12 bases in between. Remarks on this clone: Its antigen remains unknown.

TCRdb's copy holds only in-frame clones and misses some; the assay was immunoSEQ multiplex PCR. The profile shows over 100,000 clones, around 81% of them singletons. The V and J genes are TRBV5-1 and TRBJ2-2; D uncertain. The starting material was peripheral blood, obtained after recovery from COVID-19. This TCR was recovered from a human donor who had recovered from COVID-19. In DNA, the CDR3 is TGCGCCAGCAGCTTGGGATGGGTCGGCGCCGGGGAGCTGTTTTTT. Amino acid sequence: CASSLGWVGAGELFF.